A single sample is the source of the 25 T cell receptor beta chains below, sequenced in a study of T cells in Graves' hyperthyroidism and ophthalmopathy. From RNA transcripts, TCR beta CDR3 regions were amplified. HTBI primers were the set used in a first-round RT-PCR of the TCR CDR3. TCRdb itself ran the multiplex PCR reads through MiXCR, one entry per CDR3 protein. The sample records fewer than 600,000 distinct CDR3 sequences, over 13% being singletons. Material for sequencing was blood. The receptor source for this set is a woman aged 18-30 years with Graves' hyperthyroidism.

This clonotype was observed a handful of times. The V call is TRBV14, the J call TRBJ1-3; 8 nucleotides align to TRBD1. The CDR3 totals 16 residues. J lost 8 bases, V lost 3 bases, and 12 bases had no gene match. In germline, CDR1 is SGHDN, CDR2 FVKESK. The DNA for the CDR3 is TGTGCCAGCAGCCATGGCACCAGGGGGCTGGTCCACACCATATATTTT. Protein sequence: CASSHGTRGLVHTIYF.

This clonotype has more than one count but fewer than ten. This chain joins TRBV15 and TRBJ2-3; D possibly corresponds to TRBD2 (7 bases). CDR1 is LNHNV and CDR2 is YYDKDF in the germline V gene (reference sequence). CDR3 length: 13 amino acids. Between the trimmed V and J ends, which lost 4 bases and 14 bases, there was a span of 19 bases. This CDR3 reads CATSIVSGGFPYF. In DNA, the CDR3 is TGTGCCACCAGCATTGTTTCGGGGGGCTTTCCGTATTTT.

This clonotype showed up just a few times. The gene calls are TRBV5-1 and TRBJ2-1, with D tentatively TRBD1 or TRBD2 (5 bases each). The CDR3 has 16 residues. Between the trimmed V and J ends, which lost 4 bases and 8 bases, there was a span of 22 bases. Germline CDR1 and CDR2: SGHRS and YFSETQ. CDR3 region: CASSPVRGSAGYEQFF. CDR3 nucleotides: TGCGCCAGCAGCCCGGTAAGGGGAAGTGCGGGTTATGAGCAGTTCTTC.

This clonotype was seen many times. The chain uses TRBV12-3 or TRBV12-4 and TRBJ2-3; 11 bases align to TRBD2. The CDR3 runs to 17 residues. The V and J ends lost 0 bases and 0 bases, in that order; junction bases with no gene match: 2. The CDR3, as DNA: TGTGCCAGCAGTTTAGCCAGGACTAGCGGGAGCACAGATACGCAGTATTTT. Encoded protein: CASSLARTSGSTDTQYF.

This clonotype came up a few times. The chain couples TRBV6-1 to TRBJ1-2, with D perhaps matching TRBD1 (6 bases). Germline V CDR1 and CDR2: MNHNS, SASEGT. V dropped 7 bases and J dropped 3 bases, with 15 bases sitting between them. The CDR3 runs to 14 residues. This CDR3 reads CASNYASGDYGYTF. CDR3 DNA: TGTGCCAGCAACTATGCGTCAGGGGACTATGGCTACACCTTC.

This rearrangement joins TRBV11-2 to TRBJ2-1, with D tentatively TRBD2 (6 bases). In germline, CDR1 is SGHAT, CDR2 FQNNGV. V lost 5 bases and J lost 15, with 17 bases in between. The CDR3 consists of 12 residues. CDR3 protein: CASSPEGPPRFF. In nucleotides, the CDR3 is TGTGCCAGCAGCCCGGAGGGCCCCCCGCGGTTCTTC. The full variable domain, in which reference TRBV11-2 and TRBJ2-1 provide the parts outside the CDR3, is EAGVAQSPRYKIIEKRQSVAFWCNPISGHATLYWYQQILGQGPKLLIQFQNNGVVDDSQLPKDRFSAERLKGVDSTLKIQPAKLEDSAVYLCASSPEGPPRFFGPGTRLTVL.

This clonotype was picked up many times. The chain uses TRBV3-1 and TRBJ2-7; no firm D call. The CDR3 covers 13 residues. Germline CDR1 reads LGHDT; CDR2 reads YNNKEL (reference sequence). Trimming cost V 1 base and J 6 bases, with 10 bases left between them. The CDR3 DNA is TGTGCCAGCAGCCAAGGCTTGAGTACCGAGCAGTACGTC. Translating gives CASSQGLSTEQYV.

This clonotype has a handful of counts. Germline is not matched at one junction end, which may reflect a read error. V and J are TRBV3-1 and TRBJ2-2, with 16 bases fitting TRBD2. The CDR3 covers 17 residues. Germline lookup yields CDR1 LGHDT and CDR2 YNNKEL (reference sequence). CDR3 DNA: TGCGCCAGCAGTGGGACTAGCGGGGGGGGTAGCACCGGGGAGCTGTTTTTT. It yields the protein CASSGTSGGGSTGELFF.

This clonotype showed up many times. CDR3 nucleotides: TGTGCCTGGAGTGTCAAAGGGGGCTGGGGGAATGAGCAGTTCTTC. Residues: CAWSVKGGWGNEQFF. The chain is built from TRBV30 and TRBJ2-1; 7 bases align to TRBD1. Germline V lookup: CDR1 GTSNPN, CDR2 SVGIG (reference sequence). V gave up 0 bases and J gave up 7 bases; unmatched junction bases: 9. This CDR3 contains 15 residues.

There are many counts of this clonotype. This chain uses TRBV24-1 with TRBJ1-4, with 7 bases that match TRBD1. Unmatched junction bases numbered 3, after V lost 4 bases and J lost 5 bases. CDR3 length equals 14 residues. Per germline, CDR1 KGHDR and CDR2 SFDVKD. The CDR3 sequence is CATSEGTDNEKLFF. CDR3 nucleotides: TGTGCCACCAGTGAAGGGACAGACAATGAAAAACTGTTTTTT.

This chain connects TRBV12-3 or TRBV12-4 to TRBJ1-5; TRBD1 is a possible D gene (5 bases). Deletions cut 2 bases from V and 6 bases from J, with 8 bases between. The CDR3 spans 13 residues. The CDR3 is CASSLQGFQPQHF. Here the CDR3 DNA reads TGTGCCAGCAGTTTACAGGGATTTCAGCCCCAGCATTTT.

This clonotype was observed at least ten times. The gene calls are TRBV12-3 or TRBV12-4 and TRBJ1-1; perhaps TRBD1 as D (6 bases). The ends were cut back, 3 bases at V and 4 bases at J, with 12 bases in the middle. This CDR3 spans 14 amino acids. Here the CDR3 DNA reads TGTGCCAGCAGTTTTACAGGGAAGAGCACTGAAGCTTTCTTT. Protein: CASSFTGKSTEAFF.

Of note for this clonotype: Just one base apart from a much larger clone, this may be a read error. The chain couples TRBV11-3 to TRBJ2-7; D is perhaps TRBD2 (5 bases). The CDR3 contains 14 residues. Trimming took off 3 bases at V and 6 bases at J, with 15 bases between the two ends. The germline gives CDR1 SGHNT, CDR2 YENEEA. The CDR3 loop reads CASSLVPAAFEQYF. Written as DNA, the CDR3 is TGTGCCAGCAGCTTGGTTCCAGCGGCTTTCGAGCAGTACTTC.

This clonotype was counted between two and nine times. CDR3 sequence: CASGSSLSSYNEQFF. Written as DNA, the CDR3 is TGTGCCAGCGGTAGCAGCCTGAGCTCCTACAATGAGCAGTTCTTC. V usage is TRBV9 and J usage is TRBJ2-1; D is unresolved. Trimming pared 7 bases from V and 0 bases from J, leaving 14 bases between. There are 15 residues in the CDR3. Germline CDR1 SGDLS, CDR2 YYNGEE.

The J gene is TRBJ1-1, the V gene TRBV20-1, with D tentatively TRBD1 (5 bases). Germline CDR1 is DFQATT and CDR2 is SNEGSKA (reference sequence). The CDR3 extends over 14 amino acids. The V gene lost 2 bases and the J gene lost 1 base, with 11 bases spanning the gap. CDR3 residues: CSARIPDRNTEAFF. CDR3 sequence (DNA): TGCAGTGCTAGAATCCCCGACAGGAACACTGAAGCTTTCTTT.

This clonotype has a count of ten or more. The CDR3 nucleotides are TGTGCCAGCAGCGCAAGGGGTACCTACAATGAGCAGTTCTTC. Its protein is CASSARGTYNEQFF. The chain carries TRBV9 and TRBJ2-1; D possibly corresponds to TRBD1 (5 bases). This CDR3 has 14 amino acids. The V end was cut by 3 bases, the J end by 2 bases, with 9 bases between. Germline V CDR1 and CDR2: SGDLS, YYNGEE.

V and J are TRBV6-9 and TRBJ1-2, with no clear D. Germline values: CDR1 MNHGY, CDR2 SVAAGI. The CDR3 contains 17 residues. Trimming cost V 4 bases and J 2 bases, with 20 bases left between them. DNA of the CDR3: TGTGCCAGCAGTTGGAGCAGTTTACCCGATGGAAACTATGGCTACACCTTC. It codes for CASSWSSLPDGNYGYTF.

This clonotype was counted at least ten times. The chain is built from TRBV3-1 and TRBJ2-1; 9 bases line up with TRBD2. The trim removed 0 bases at V and 2 bases at J, leaving 5 bases unmatched. Germline V gene sequence: CDR1 LGHDT, CDR2 YNNKEL (reference sequence). There are 17 residues in the CDR3. The DNA for the CDR3 is TGTGCCAGCAGCCAAGATCATCGGACTAGCGCCTACAATGAGCAGTTCTTC. Residues: CASSQDHRTSAYNEQFF.

This chain links TRBV19 with TRBJ1-5, with 8 positions matching TRBD1. CDR3 length equals 14 residues. Germline-derived CDR1 and CDR2 are LNHDA and SQIVND (reference sequence). Trimming at V came to 6 bases and at J to 11 bases, leaving 12 bases not matched to a gene. The DNA of the CDR3 is TGTGCCAGTAGCGCCGGGACAGGCAAAGTGGCCCAGCATTTT. It is translated as CASSAGTGKVAQHF.

DNA of the CDR3: TGTGCCAGCAGTTATCACTTCGGGACTAGCGGGCGGGGAGATACGCAGTATTTT. Protein: CASSYHFGTSGRGDTQYF. V and J are TRBV6-2 or TRBV6-3 and TRBJ2-3; 12 nucleotides agree with TRBD2. V was pared by 3 bases and J by 5 bases, with 12 bases of the junction left unmatched. Germline values: CDR1 MNHEY, CDR2 SVGEGT. The CDR3 loop spans 18 amino acids.

In regard to this clonotype: A much larger clonotype is one base distant, so this may be a read error. This chain uses TRBV20-1 with TRBJ1-6, with D maybe TRBD1 (5 bases). This CDR3 is 15 amino acids long. Germline lookup yields CDR1 DFQATT and CDR2 SNEGSKA (reference sequence). Written as DNA, the CDR3 is TGCAGTGCTAGAGATACGCAGGGAGGAGGTTCACCCCCCCACTTT. It yields the protein CSARDTQGGGSPPHF.

Ten or more counts support this clonotype. The chain joins TRBV13 to TRBJ2-4, with TRBD2 as a possible D gene (6 bases). Trimming pared 10 bases from V and 3 bases from J, leaving 13 bases between. The V gene's germline CDR1 is PRHDT and CDR2 FYEKMQ (reference sequence). The CDR3 extends over 13 amino acids. CDR3 nucleotides: TGTGCCACACAAGCGGGTGTCAAAAACATTCAGTACTTC. This translates into CATQAGVKNIQYF.

This clonotype has just a few counts. This sequence joins TRBV29-1 and TRBJ2-7; a possible D gene is TRBD1 (6 bases). This CDR3 has 14 residues. Trimming pared 4 bases from V and 1 base from J, leaving 14 bases between. Germline V gene lookup returns CDR1 SQVTM and CDR2 ANQGSEA. The CDR3 nucleotides read TGCAGCGTTGTAGGGGGTAGGGAGTCCTACGAGCAGTACGTC. Translation gives CSVVGGRESYEQYV.

This clonotype was seen many times. The V gene is TRBV6-1, the J gene TRBJ1-2, with D hard to call. Trimming cost V 2 bases and J 4 bases, with 8 bases left between them. From germline, CDR1 is MNHNS and CDR2 SASEGT. The CDR3 spans 13 residues. CDR3 loop: CASSESGTYGYTF. Written as DNA, the CDR3 is TGTGCCAGCAGTGAAAGCGGAACCTATGGCTACACCTTC.

This clonotype was seen ten or more times. The V and J genes are TRBV25-1 and TRBJ2-1, with 11 bases aligning to TRBD1. J lost 6 bases, V lost 4 bases, and 8 bases had no gene match. Germline values: CDR1 MGHDK, CDR2 SYGVNS. CDR3 length: 16 residues. The CDR3: CASSGGTGGIRNEQFF. The CDR3 DNA reads TGTGCCAGCAGTGGAGGGACAGGGGGAATACGCAATGAGCAGTTCTTC.